The clone carrying this T cell receptor (beta chain) appeared a few times. Its antigen is unidentified. Each sample contained roughly 0.85-10 million cryopreserved PBMC, thawed before DNA extraction. J was trimmed by 4 bases and V by 5 bases; bases with no gene match: 4. CDR3 length: 14 residues. The germline V gene has CDR1 MDHEN and CDR2 SYDVKM. Survey-level immunoSEQ v3.0 assays were run. Assay: immunoSEQ multiplex PCR; the TCRdb copy retains only in-frame clones and omits some. The sample has around 7,000 clones; 65% to 75% are singletons. These data belong to a study of long-term antiretroviral therapy in people with HIV. Looking at the study overall: The earliest samples came from an era when ART typically awaited falling CD4 counts.

Notes on the study in general: The range of CDR3 lengths in HIV repertoires proved narrower than that found in controls.

This clonotype was obtained from a man aged 35-49 years with HIV. Source: unsorted PBMCs, taken approximately 0.9 years before starting antiretroviral therapy. This chain connects TRBV28 to TRBJ1-5; TRBD1 matches at 8 bases. CDR3 sequence: CASSRTGNNQPQHF. As DNA, the CDR3 is TGTGCCAGCAGTCGGACAGGGAATAATCAGCCCCAGCATTTT.